Given below is one T cell receptor beta chain in context. As yet, its antigen is unknown. This entry comes from a study of spatial heterogeneity in lung cancer. For the study at large: Available PBMC from follow-up, collected a median of roughly two years after resection, underwent sequencing. Combinations of a unique TCR and a UMI were tallied in raw reads, and on average each appeared more than ten times. Study-level findings and limits: At tumor resection, ubiquitous expanded TCRs were detected in blood more often than later.

Time point given: blood at routine non-recurrence follow-up after resection. Unsorted whole RNA samples from tumor, nontumor lung or frozen PBMC were sequenced. TCR cDNA molecules each carried a unique molecular identifier. A single record per CDR3 protein comes from TCRdb applying MiXCR to the 5' RACE reads. The sample has about 120,000 distinct CDR3 sequences; more than 10% are singletons. The V gene end was trimmed by 7 bases and the J gene end by 0 bases; junction bases not matched to a gene: 11. The CDR3 totals 17 residues. Per the germline V gene, CDR1 is SNHLY and CDR2 is FYNNEI. The source was PBMCs, collected at follow-up. The chain combines TRBV2 with TRBJ1-5, with TRBD1 matching over 8 bases. The clonotype comes from a male donor with early-stage non-small cell lung cancer. CDR3 DNA: TGTGCCAGCAATCGGCCGGGACAGGCTTTTAGCAATCAGCCCCAGCATTTT. This gives the protein CASNRPGQAFSNQPQHF.